A single sample is the source of the 15 T cell receptor beta chains below, sequenced in a study of T cell changes during pregnancy in multiple sclerosis. The assay was immunoSEQ multiplex PCR, and TCRdb's table has in-frame clones only and misses some. This table holds approximately 100,000 clones, 75% to 95% found once. The sample here was peripheral blood, taken in the second trimester of pregnancy. The origin of the receptors is a female donor with multiple sclerosis, enrolled in a pregnancy study.

This chain connects TRBV5-1 to TRBJ2-1; tentative D call: TRBD1 (6 bases). CDR3 length equals 13 residues. Trimming removed 0 bases at V and 15 bases at J, with 16 bases between. Germline values: CDR1 SGHRS, CDR2 YFSETQ. The DNA for the CDR3 is TGCGCCAGCAGCTTGGGCCCTCAGGGGACCCGGTTCTTC. This encodes CASSLGPQGTRFF.

This clone was recorded once. The V gene is TRBV7-9, the J gene TRBJ2-7, with D perhaps matching TRBD2 (6 bases). V lost 5 bases and J lost 2, with 19 bases in between. Germline V gene lookup returns CDR1 SEHNR and CDR2 FQNEAQ (reference sequence). The CDR3 contains 16 residues. The CDR3 loop is CASSGGSGTDTYEQYF. The CDR3 bases are TGTGCCAGCAGCGGGGGGTCCGGGACGGACACCTACGAGCAGTACTTC.

The chain recombines TRBV28 with TRBJ2-7, with D possibly matching TRBD1 (6 bases). V dropped 5 bases and J dropped 4 bases, with 12 bases sitting between them. This CDR3 region has 13 residues. The germline V gene has CDR1 MDHEN and CDR2 SYDVKM. As DNA, the CDR3 is TGTGCCAGCAGTCCACGGACAGTTTACGAGCAGTACTTC. Encoded protein: CASSPRTVYEQYF.

The V call is TRBV28, the J call TRBJ1-1; D remains unclear. Germline V lookup: CDR1 MDHEN, CDR2 SYDVKM. CDR3 length: 13 amino acids. V lost 3 bases to trimming and J lost 7 bases, with 12 bases between them. The CDR3 DNA follows: TGTGCCAGCAGTTTCCCCCCAATCTATGAAGCTTTCTTT. Residues: CASSFPPIYEAFF.

The J gene is TRBJ2-7, the V gene TRBV6-1, with 7 bases identical to TRBD2. The CDR3 loop spans 15 amino acids. CDR1 is MNHNS and CDR2 is SASEGT in the germline V gene. The junction had 3 bases not matched to a gene; V was cut back by 1 base and J by 0 bases. CDR3: CASSEGLASSYEQYF. CDR3 bases: TGTGCCAGCAGTGAAGGACTAGCAAGCTCCTACGAGCAGTACTTC.

The rearrangement uses TRBV29-1 and TRBJ2-1; the D gene is possibly TRBD2 (5 bases). Germline loops: CDR1 SQVTM, CDR2 ANQGSEA. V lost 7 bases and J 4 bases, leaving 11 bases between the germline ends. The CDR3 loop spans 12 amino acids. The CDR3 loop reads CSARGFYNEQFF. The CDR3 bases are TGCAGCGCCCGAGGGTTTTACAATGAGCAGTTCTTC.

V and J are TRBV29-1 and TRBJ2-1; D may be TRBD1 (6 bases). The CDR3 runs to 12 residues. CDR1 and CDR2 (germline): SQVTM, ANQGSEA. The CDR3 protein is CNTVSGGHEQFF. The CDR3 DNA is TGCAACACTGTAAGTGGGGGCCATGAGCAGTTCTTC.

This clone was seen once. The chain recombines TRBV5-1 with TRBJ2-1, with 7 bases identical to TRBD2. The CDR3 spans 15 residues. The V and J ends lost 3 bases and 2 bases, in that order; junction bases with no gene match: 5. CDR1 and CDR2 from the germline V gene are SGHRS and YFSETQ. This CDR3 reads CASSSGTTTYNEQFF. DNA of the CDR3: TGCGCCAGCAGCTCCGGGACTACCACCTACAATGAGCAGTTCTTC.

This chain links TRBV7-9 with TRBJ2-3; no clear D. Trimming removed 4 bases from V and 4 bases from J, with 15 bases in between. Germline-derived CDR1 and CDR2 are SEHNR and FQNEAQ (reference sequence). This CDR3 is built from 15 residues. This CDR3 is CASSSTSVFPDTQYF. The CDR3, as DNA: TGTGCCAGCAGCTCAACCAGCGTTTTTCCAGATACGCAGTATTTT.

The count of this clone is one. V usage is TRBV12-5 and J usage is TRBJ1-1; TRBD1 aligns across 10 bases. From germline, CDR1 is LGHNT and CDR2 FRNRAP. After removal of 6 bases from V and 2 bases from J, the junction contained 15 bases not matched to a gene. The CDR3 totals 18 residues. The CDR3 spells CASGLTPGQGILNTEAFF. Written as DNA, the CDR3 is TGTGCTAGTGGCTTGACACCGGGACAGGGGATTCTAAACACTGAAGCTTTCTTT. The full variable domain, in which reference TRBV12-5 and TRBJ1-1 provide the parts outside the CDR3, is DARVTQTPRHKVTEMGQEVTMRCQPILGHNTVFWYRQTMMQGLELLAYFRNRAPLDDSGMPKDRFSAEMPDATLATLKIQPSEPRDSAVYFCASGLTPGQGILNTEAFFGQGTRLTVV.

The J gene is TRBJ2-6, the V gene TRBV4-3; D is possibly TRBD1 (6 bases). Looked up from germline, CDR1 is LGHNA and CDR2 is YSLEER. V was pared by 0 bases and J by 0 bases, with 9 bases between. This CDR3 comprises 17 residues. The CDR3 DNA follows: TGCGCCAGCAGCCAAGAAACAGGGACCTCTGGGGCCAACGTCCTGACTTTC. It is translated as CASSQETGTSGANVLTF.

The chain employs TRBV30 and TRBJ2-3; no reliable D call. The CDR3 loop spans 15 amino acids. Trimming cost V 2 bases and J 1 base, with 13 bases left between them. Germline V gene sequence: CDR1 GTSNPN, CDR2 SVGIG (reference sequence). CDR3 in DNA: TGTGCCTGGAGTCCATTTCTGGCGGGCACAGATACGCAGTATTTT. It encodes CAWSPFLAGTDTQYF.

The chain joins TRBV4-1 to TRBJ1-2, with a possible D match to TRBD1 (6 bases). V lost 2 bases and J 4 bases, leaving 11 bases between the germline ends. The CDR3 contains 14 residues. Germline lookup yields CDR1 MGHRA and CDR2 YSYEKL. DNA of the CDR3: TGCGCCAGCAGCCAATTGGGGGCGGGCTATGGCTACACCTTC. Encoded protein: CASSQLGAGYGYTF.

The J gene is TRBJ1-1, the V gene TRBV2, with 7 bases identical to TRBD1. This CDR3 spans 13 amino acids. The germline CDR1 and CDR2 sequences are SNHLY and FYNNEI. J lost 5 bases, V lost 7 bases, and 7 bases had no gene match. CDR3 in amino acids: CASIRQGLTEAFF. CDR3 coding DNA: TGTGCCAGCATAAGACAGGGACTTACTGAAGCTTTCTTT.

V and J are TRBV29-1 and TRBJ2-1; 9 nucleotides line up with TRBD1. This CDR3 region has 15 residues. CDR1 and CDR2 (germline): SQVTM, ANQGSEA. Trimming took 3 bases from V and 6 from J; bases not matched to a gene: 9. CDR3 DNA: TGCAGCGTTGAGACAGGGGGTAAAATTAGCAATGAGCAGTTCTTC. Translation: CSVETGGKISNEQFF.